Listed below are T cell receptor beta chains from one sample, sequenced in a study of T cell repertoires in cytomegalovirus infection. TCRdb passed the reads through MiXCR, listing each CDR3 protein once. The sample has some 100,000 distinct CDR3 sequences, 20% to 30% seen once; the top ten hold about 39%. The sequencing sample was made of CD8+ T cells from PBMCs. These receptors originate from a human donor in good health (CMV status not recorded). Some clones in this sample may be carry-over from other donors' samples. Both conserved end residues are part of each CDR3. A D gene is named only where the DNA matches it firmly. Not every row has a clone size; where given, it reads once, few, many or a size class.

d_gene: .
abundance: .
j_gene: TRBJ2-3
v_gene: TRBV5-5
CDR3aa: CASSLHTDTQYF
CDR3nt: TGTGCCAGCAGCCTCCACACAGATACGCAGTATTTT

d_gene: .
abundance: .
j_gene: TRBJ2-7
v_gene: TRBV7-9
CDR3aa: CASSQPGTGSYEQYF
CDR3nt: TGTGCCAGCAGCCAACCCGGGACCGGATCCTACGAGCAGTACTTC

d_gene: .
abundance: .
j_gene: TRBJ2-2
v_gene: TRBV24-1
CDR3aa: CATSDRGEAKTGELFF
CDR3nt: TGTGCCACCAGTGATCGGGGAGAGGCCAAAACCGGGGAGCTGTTTTTT

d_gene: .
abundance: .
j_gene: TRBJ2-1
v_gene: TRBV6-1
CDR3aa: CASNDLFFEQFF
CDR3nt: TGTGCCAGCAACGACCTCTTCTTTGAGCAGTTCTTC

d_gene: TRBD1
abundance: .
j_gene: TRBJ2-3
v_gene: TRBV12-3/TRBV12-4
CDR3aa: CASSFTGQVGDTQYF
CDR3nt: TGTGCCAGCAGTTTCACTGGACAGGTGGGAGATACGCAGTATTTT

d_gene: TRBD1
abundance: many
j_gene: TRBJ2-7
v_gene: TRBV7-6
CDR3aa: CASSFGTGALGEQYF
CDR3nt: TGTGCCAGCAGCTTTGGGACAGGGGCTTTAGGCGAGCAGTACTTC

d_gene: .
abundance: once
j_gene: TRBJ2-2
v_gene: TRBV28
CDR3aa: CASTSPLEGGTGELFF
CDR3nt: TGTGCCAGCACCTCACCCCTCGAGGGGGGCACCGGGGAGCTGTTTTTT

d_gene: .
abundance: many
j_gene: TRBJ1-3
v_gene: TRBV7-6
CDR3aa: CASSLGRAGNTIYF
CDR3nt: TGTGCCAGCAGCTTGGGGAGGGCTGGAAACACCATATATTTT

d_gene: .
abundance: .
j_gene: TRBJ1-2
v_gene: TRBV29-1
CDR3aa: CSVRTGQARYGYTF
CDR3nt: TGCAGCGTCCGGACGGGACAAGCCCGCTATGGCTACACCTTC

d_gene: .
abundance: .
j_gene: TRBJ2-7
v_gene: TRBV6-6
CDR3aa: CASSYSGVGEQYF
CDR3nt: TGTGCCAGCAGTTACTCTGGGGTTGGCGAGCAGTACTTC

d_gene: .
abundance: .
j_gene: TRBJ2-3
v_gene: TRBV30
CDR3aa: CAWSAVRISTDTQYF
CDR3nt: TGTGCCTGGAGTGCTGTAAGAATTAGCACAGATACGCAGTATTTT

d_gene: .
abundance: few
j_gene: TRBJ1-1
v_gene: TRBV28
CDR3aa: CASSFRRGFNTEAFF
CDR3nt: TGTGCCAGCAGTTTTCGACGGGGATTTAACACTGAAGCTTTCTTT

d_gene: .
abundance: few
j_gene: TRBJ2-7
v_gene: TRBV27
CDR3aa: CASSLSIGAEQYF
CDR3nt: TGTGCCAGCAGTTTATCGATAGGGGCCGAGCAGTACTTC

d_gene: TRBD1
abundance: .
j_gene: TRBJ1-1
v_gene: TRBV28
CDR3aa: CASRTGPGNTEAFF
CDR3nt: TGTGCCAGTCGGACAGGGCCGGGGAACACTGAAGCTTTCTTT

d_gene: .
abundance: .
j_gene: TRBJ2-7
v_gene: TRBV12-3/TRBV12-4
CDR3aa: CASSLAARYEQYF
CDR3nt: TGTGCCAGCAGTTTAGCTGCCCGCTACGAGCAGTACTTC